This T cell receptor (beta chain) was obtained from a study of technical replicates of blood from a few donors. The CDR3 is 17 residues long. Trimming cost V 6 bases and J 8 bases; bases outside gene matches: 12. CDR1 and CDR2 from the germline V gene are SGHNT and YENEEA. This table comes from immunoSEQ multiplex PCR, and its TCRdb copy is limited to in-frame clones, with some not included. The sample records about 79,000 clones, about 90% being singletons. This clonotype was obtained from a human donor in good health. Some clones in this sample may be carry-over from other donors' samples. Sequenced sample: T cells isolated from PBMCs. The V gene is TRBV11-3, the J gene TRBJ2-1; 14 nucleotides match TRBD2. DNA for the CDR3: TGTGCCAGCAGTCCACCGGGACTAGCGGGAGTTAACTATGAGCAGTTCTTC. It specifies CASSPPGLAGVNYEQFF.